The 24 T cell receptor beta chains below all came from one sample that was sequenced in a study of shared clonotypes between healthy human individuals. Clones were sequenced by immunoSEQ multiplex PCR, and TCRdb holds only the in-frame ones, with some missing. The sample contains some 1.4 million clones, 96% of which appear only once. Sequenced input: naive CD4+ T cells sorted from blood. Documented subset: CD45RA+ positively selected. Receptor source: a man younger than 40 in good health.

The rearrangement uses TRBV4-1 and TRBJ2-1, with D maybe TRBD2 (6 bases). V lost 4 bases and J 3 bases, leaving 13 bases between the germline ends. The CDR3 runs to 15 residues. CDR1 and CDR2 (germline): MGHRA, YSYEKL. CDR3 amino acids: CASSPPGGIYNEQFF. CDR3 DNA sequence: TGCGCCAGCAGCCCCCCCGGAGGGATCTACAATGAGCAGTTCTTC.

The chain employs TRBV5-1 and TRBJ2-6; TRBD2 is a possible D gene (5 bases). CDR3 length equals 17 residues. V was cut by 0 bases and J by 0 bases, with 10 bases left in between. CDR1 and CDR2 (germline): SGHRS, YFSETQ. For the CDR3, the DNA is TGCGCCAGCAGCTTGGGGACTGCCCCCTCTGGGGCCAACGTCCTGACTTTC. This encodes CASSLGTAPSGANVLTF.

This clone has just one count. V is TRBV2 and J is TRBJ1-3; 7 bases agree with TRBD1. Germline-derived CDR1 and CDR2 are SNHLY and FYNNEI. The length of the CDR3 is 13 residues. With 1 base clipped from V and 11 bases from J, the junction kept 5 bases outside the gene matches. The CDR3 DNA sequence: TGTGCCAGCAGTGAAGGGACAGGTCTTGCCATATATTTT. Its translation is CASSEGTGLAIYF.

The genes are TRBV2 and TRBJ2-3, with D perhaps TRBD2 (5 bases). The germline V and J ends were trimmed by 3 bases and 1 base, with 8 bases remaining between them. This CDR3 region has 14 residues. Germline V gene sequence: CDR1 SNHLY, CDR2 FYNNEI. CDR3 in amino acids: CASSDLLGTDTQYF. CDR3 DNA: TGTGCCAGCAGTGACTTACTAGGCACAGATACGCAGTATTTT.

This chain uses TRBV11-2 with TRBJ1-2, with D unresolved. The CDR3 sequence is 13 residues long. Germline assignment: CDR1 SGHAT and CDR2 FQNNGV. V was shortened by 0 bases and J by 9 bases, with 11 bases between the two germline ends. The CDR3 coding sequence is TGTGCCAGCAGCTTAGATCAGGCCCCACGCTACACCTTC. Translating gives CASSLDQAPRYTF.

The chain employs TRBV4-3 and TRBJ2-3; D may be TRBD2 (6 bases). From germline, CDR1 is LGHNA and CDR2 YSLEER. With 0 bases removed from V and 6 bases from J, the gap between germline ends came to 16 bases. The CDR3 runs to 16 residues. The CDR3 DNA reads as TGCGCCAGCAGCCAAGATTTTCCCGGAGGGTCGGATACGCAGTATTTT. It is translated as CASSQDFPGGSDTQYF.

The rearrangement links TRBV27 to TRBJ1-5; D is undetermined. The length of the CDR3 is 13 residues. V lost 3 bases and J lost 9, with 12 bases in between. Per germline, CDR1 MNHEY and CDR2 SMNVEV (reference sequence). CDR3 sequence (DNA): TGTGCCAGCAGTTTGAAAGGATATCGGCCCCAGCATTTT. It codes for CASSLKGYRPQHF.

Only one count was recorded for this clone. Here the CDR3 DNA reads TGCAGCGTTGAGCAGGGGGCCCAGCAGTACTTC. This encodes CSVEQGAQQYF. The chain recombines TRBV29-1 with TRBJ2-7, with 8 bases identical to TRBD1. V shed 3 bases and J 8 bases; nucleotides not matched to a gene: 3. Looked up from germline, CDR1 is SQVTM and CDR2 is ANQGSEA. There are 11 residues in the CDR3.

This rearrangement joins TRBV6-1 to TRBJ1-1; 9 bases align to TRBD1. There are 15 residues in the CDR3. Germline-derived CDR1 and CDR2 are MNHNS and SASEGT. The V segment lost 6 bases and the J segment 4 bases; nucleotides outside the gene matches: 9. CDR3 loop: CASRKGGQGGTEAFF. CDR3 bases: TGTGCCAGCAGAAAGGGGGGACAGGGAGGCACTGAAGCTTTCTTT.

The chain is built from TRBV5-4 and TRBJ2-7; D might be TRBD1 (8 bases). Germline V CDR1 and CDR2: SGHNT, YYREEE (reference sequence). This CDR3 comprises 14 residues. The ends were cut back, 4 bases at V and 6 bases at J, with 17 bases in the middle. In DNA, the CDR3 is TGTGCCAGCAGCACAGGGGGGGCTTATGGCGAGCAGTACTTC. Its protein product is CASSTGGAYGEQYF.

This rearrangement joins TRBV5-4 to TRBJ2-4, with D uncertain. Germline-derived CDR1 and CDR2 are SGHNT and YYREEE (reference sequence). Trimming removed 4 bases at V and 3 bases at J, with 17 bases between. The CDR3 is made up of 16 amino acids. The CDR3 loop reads CASSGVLADGKNIQYF. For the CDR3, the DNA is TGTGCCAGCAGCGGGGTATTGGCAGATGGCAAAAACATTCAGTACTTC.

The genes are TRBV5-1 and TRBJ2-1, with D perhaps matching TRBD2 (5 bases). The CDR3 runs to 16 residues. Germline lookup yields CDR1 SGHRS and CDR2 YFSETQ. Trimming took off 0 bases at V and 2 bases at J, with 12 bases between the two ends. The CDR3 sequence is CASSLAQGRTYNEQFF. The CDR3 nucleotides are TGCGCCAGCAGCTTGGCTCAAGGGAGAACCTACAATGAGCAGTTCTTC.

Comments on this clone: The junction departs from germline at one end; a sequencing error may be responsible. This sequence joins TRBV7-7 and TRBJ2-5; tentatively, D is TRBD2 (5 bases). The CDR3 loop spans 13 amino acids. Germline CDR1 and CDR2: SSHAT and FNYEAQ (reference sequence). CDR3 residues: CASSFGNQETQYF. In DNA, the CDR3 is TGTGCTAGCAGCTTCGGGAACCAAGAGACCCAGTACTTC.

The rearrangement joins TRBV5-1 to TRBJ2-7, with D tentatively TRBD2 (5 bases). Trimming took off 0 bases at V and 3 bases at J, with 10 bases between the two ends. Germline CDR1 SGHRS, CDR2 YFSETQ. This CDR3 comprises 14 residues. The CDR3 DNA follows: TGCGCCAGCAGCTTGGGGACTGCCCTCTACGAGCAGTACTTC. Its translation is CASSLGTALYEQYF.

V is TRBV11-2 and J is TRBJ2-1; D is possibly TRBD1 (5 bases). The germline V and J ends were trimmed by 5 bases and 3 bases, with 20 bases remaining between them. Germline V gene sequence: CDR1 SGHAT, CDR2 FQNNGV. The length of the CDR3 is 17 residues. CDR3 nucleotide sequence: TGTGCCAGCAGCCAATTCGTATTATTCAGGGTCTACAATGAGCAGTTCTTC. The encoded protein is CASSQFVLFRVYNEQFF.

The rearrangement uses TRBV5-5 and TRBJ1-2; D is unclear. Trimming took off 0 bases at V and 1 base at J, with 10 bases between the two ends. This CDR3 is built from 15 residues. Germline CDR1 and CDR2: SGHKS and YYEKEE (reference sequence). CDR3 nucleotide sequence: TGTGCCAGCAGCTTGGAGGACTTCTATAACTATGGCTACACCTTC. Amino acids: CASSLEDFYNYGYTF.

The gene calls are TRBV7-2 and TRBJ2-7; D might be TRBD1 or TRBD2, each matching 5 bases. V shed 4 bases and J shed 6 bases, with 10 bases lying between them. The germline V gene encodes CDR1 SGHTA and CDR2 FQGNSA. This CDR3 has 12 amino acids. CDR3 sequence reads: CASSSVGVEQYF. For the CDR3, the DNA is TGTGCCAGCAGCTCCGTGGGGGTCGAGCAGTACTTC. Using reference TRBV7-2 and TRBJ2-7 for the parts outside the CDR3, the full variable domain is GAGVSQSPSNKVTEKGKDVELRCDPISGHTALYWYRQSLGQGLEFLIYFQGNSAPDKSGLPSDRFSAERTGGSVSTLTIQRTQQEDSAVYLCASSSVGVEQYFGPGTRLTVT.

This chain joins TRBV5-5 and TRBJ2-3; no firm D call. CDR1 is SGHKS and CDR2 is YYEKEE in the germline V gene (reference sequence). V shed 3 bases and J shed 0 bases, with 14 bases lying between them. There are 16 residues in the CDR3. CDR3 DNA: TGTGCCAGCAGCTGGCTACCTCGGCTGAGCACAGATACGCAGTATTTT. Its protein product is CASSWLPRLSTDTQYF.

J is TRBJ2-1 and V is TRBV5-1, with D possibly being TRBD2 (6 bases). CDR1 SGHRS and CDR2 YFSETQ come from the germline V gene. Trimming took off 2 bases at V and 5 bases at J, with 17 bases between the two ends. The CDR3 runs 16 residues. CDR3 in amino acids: CASSFWRAPDDNEQFF. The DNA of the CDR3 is TGCGCCAGCAGCTTCTGGAGGGCCCCAGACGACAATGAGCAGTTCTTC.

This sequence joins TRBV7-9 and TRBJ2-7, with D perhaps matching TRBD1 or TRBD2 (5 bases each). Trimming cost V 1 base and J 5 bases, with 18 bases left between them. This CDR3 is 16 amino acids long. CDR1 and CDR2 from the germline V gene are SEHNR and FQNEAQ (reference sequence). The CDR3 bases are TGTGCCAGCAGCTTAGTTCGGTGGGGGTCGCTGGACGAGCAGTACTTC. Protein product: CASSLVRWGSLDEQYF. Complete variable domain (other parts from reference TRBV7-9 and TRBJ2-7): DTGVSQNPRHKITKRGQNVTFRCDPISEHNRLYWYRQTLGQGPEFLTYFQNEAQLEKSRLLSDRFSAERPKGSFSTLEIQRTEQGDSAMYLCASSLVRWGSLDEQYFGPGTRLTVT.

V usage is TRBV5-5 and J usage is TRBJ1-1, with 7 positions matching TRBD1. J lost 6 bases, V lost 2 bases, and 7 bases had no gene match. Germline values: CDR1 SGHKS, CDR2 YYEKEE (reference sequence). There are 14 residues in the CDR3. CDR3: CASSFGTVGAEAFF. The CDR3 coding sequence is TGTGCCAGCAGCTTTGGGACAGTTGGCGCTGAAGCTTTCTTT.

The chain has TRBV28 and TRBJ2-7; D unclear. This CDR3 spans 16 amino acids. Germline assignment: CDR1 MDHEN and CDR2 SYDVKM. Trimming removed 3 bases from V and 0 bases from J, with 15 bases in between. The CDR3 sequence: CASSFRFPNPSYEQYF. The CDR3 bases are TGTGCCAGCAGTTTTCGGTTCCCAAACCCCTCCTACGAGCAGTACTTC.

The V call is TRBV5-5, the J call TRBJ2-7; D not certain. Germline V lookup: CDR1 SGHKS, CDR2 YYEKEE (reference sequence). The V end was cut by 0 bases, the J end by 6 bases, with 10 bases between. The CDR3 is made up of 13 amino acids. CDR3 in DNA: TGTGCCAGCAGCTTGGATCCATTTGGCGAGCAGTACTTC. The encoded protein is CASSLDPFGEQYF.

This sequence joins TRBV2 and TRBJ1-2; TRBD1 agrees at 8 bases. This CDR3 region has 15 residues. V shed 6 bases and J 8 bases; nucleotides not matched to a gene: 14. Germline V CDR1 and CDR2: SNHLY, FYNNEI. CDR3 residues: CASSGQGTRPRGYTF. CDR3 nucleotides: TGTGCCAGCAGCGGACAGGGAACCCGCCCTCGGGGCTACACCTTC.